A single sample gave rise to the 26 T cell receptor beta chains below, sequenced in a study of response to subunit inactivated influenza vaccine. TCRdb reanalysed the RT-PCR reads using MiXCR and keeps one entry per CDR3 protein. The data show approximately 500,000 distinct CDR3 sequences, roughly a quarter seen once. The data also belong to a second study, concerning T cells expressing NK-cell markers. That investigation notes: Production of TCR beta cDNA relied on 5'RACE template switching with UMIs.

The sequencing used CD4+ T cells sorted from PBMCs, collected less than 13 days after vaccination. These receptors originate from a man aged 50-60 years who received an inactivated influenza vaccine.

The chain employs TRBV3-1 and TRBJ2-1, with a weak D call TRBD2 (6 bases). The CDR3 covers 12 residues. From germline, CDR1 is LGHDT and CDR2 YNNKEL (reference sequence). V was shortened by 1 base and J by 10 bases, with 8 bases between the two germline ends. The CDR3 nucleotides read TGTGCCAGCAGCCAAGTCGGACTAGAGCAGTTCTTC. As protein: CASSQVGLEQFF.

This chain connects TRBV3-1 to TRBJ1-2, with 7 bases aligning to TRBD1. The CDR3 has 16 residues. Germline values: CDR1 LGHDT, CDR2 YNNKEL (reference sequence). With V trimmed by 5 bases and J by 0 bases, 9 bases remained unmatched. This CDR3 reads CASSIGGGLANYGYTF. The CDR3 DNA reads TGTGCCAGCAGCATAGGAGGGGGCTTAGCTAACTATGGCTACACCTTC.

The chain combines TRBV12-3 or TRBV12-4 with TRBJ2-4; D unclear. The CDR3 extends over 12 amino acids. V was cut by 3 bases and J by 6 bases, with 6 bases left in between. The CDR3 coding sequence is TGTGCCAGCAGTTTTCCCCCAAACATTCAGTACTTC. It yields the protein CASSFPPNIQYF.

The chain is built from TRBV5-1 and TRBJ2-3; D might be TRBD2 (5 bases). CDR3 size: 14 residues. Germline assignment: CDR1 SGHRS and CDR2 YFSETQ. Trimming stripped 2 bases from V and 5 bases from J, with 12 bases between. In DNA, the CDR3 is TGCGCCAGCAGCTTTGGACTGAGGGAAGATACGCAGTATTTT. Translation gives CASSFGLREDTQYF.

A few counts support this clonotype. This chain uses TRBV6-2 or TRBV6-3 with TRBJ2-3; 8 nucleotides line up with TRBD2. The germline V gene encodes CDR1 MNHEY and CDR2 SVGEGT. The ends lost 5 bases at V and 1 base at J; junction bases unmatched: 5. The CDR3 contains 15 residues. This CDR3 is CASSPSGSGTDTQYF. The CDR3 nucleotides are TGTGCCAGCAGTCCGAGCGGGAGCGGCACAGATACGCAGTATTTT.

V and J are TRBV20-1 and TRBJ2-3, with TRBD2 matching over 11 bases. After removal of 5 bases from V and 0 bases from J, the junction contained 10 bases not matched to a gene. The CDR3 runs to 17 residues. CDR1 is DFQATT and CDR2 is SNEGSKA in the germline V gene (reference sequence). In DNA, the CDR3 is TGCAGTGCTCAAAGGGGGCTAGCGGGAGGAAGCACAGATACGCAGTATTTT. As protein: CSAQRGLAGGSTDTQYF.

The chain recombines TRBV10-3 with TRBJ2-7; 8 bases are shared with TRBD1. V shed 2 bases and J 6 bases; nucleotides not matched to a gene: 9. CDR1 ENHRY and CDR2 SYGVKD come from the germline V gene. The CDR3 is made up of 15 amino acids. CDR3 in amino acids: CAISERWDRIAEQYF. As DNA, the CDR3 is TGTGCCATCAGTGAGCGATGGGACAGGATCGCCGAGCAGTACTTC.

The chain is built from TRBV6-2 or TRBV6-3 and TRBJ2-2, with a weak D call TRBD1 (6 bases). Germline V lookup: CDR1 MNHEY, CDR2 SVGEGT. The V and J ends lost 2 bases and 3 bases respectively, with 13 bases between them. CDR3 length equals 16 residues. The CDR3 loop reads CASSYTTGTDTGELFF. The CDR3 DNA sequence: TGTGCCAGCAGTTACACCACAGGGACGGACACCGGGGAGCTGTTTTTT.

This clonotype appeared a few times. The gene calls are TRBV30 and TRBJ2-3; 11 bases agree with TRBD2. Germline V gene lookup returns CDR1 GTSNPN and CDR2 SVGIG (reference sequence). Unmatched junction bases numbered 4, after V lost 8 bases and J lost 3 bases. The CDR3 spans 13 residues. The chain's CDR3 is CAQRTSGTDTQYF. CDR3 DNA sequence: TGTGCCCAGAGGACTAGCGGGACAGATACGCAGTATTTT.

The chain uses TRBV6-5 and TRBJ2-1, with D hard to call. CDR1 is MNHEY, CDR2 SVGAGI, per germline. The germline V and J ends were trimmed by 0 bases and 5 bases, with 8 bases remaining between them. The CDR3 extends over 14 amino acids. For the CDR3, the DNA is TGTGCCAGCAGTTACTCACAACGGAACAATGAGCAGTTCTTC. Its protein product is CASSYSQRNNEQFF.

The rearrangement links TRBV19 to TRBJ2-3; TRBD2 is a possible D gene (6 bases). The CDR3 spans 15 residues. Trimming cost V 5 bases and J 2 bases, with 14 bases left between them. The germline V gene has CDR1 LNHDA and CDR2 SQIVND (reference sequence). The CDR3, as DNA: TGTGCCAGTAGTCGGGGCGGGGTCCCCACAGATACGCAGTATTTT. Its translation is CASSRGGVPTDTQYF.

The chain carries TRBV3-1 and TRBJ1-6; possibly TRBD1 for D (6 bases). The CDR3 extends over 13 amino acids. Trimming pared 3 bases from V and 7 bases from J, leaving 7 bases between. Germline V gene sequence: CDR1 LGHDT, CDR2 YNNKEL (reference sequence). The CDR3 sequence is CASSHDRNSPLHF. CDR3 coding DNA: TGTGCCAGCAGCCACGACAGGAATTCACCCCTCCACTTT.

V usage is TRBV6-2 or TRBV6-3 and J usage is TRBJ2-1; 14 positions agree with TRBD2. The junction had 13 bases not matched to a gene; V was cut back by 2 bases and J by 7 bases. Germline CDR1 reads MNHEY; CDR2 reads SVGEGT. This CDR3 comprises 19 residues. The CDR3 DNA is TGTGCCAGCAGTTACGGCAGCCCGGGACTAGCGGGAGTTAGAAATGAGCAGTTCTTC. Translating it yields CASSYGSPGLAGVRNEQFF.

The J gene is TRBJ2-1, the V gene TRBV6-4; D might be TRBD1 (6 bases). V lost 2 bases, J lost 7 bases, and 12 bases lay in between. Germline V gene sequence: CDR1 MRHNA, CDR2 SNTAGT. The CDR3 is 14 amino acids. Here the CDR3 reads CASSDRGYGNEQFF. The CDR3 bases are TGTGCCAGCAGTGACAGGGGGTACGGGAATGAGCAGTTCTTC.

This clonotype was seen a few times. This chain links TRBV5-1 with TRBJ2-5; TRBD1 matches at 9 bases. The V gene end was trimmed by 4 bases and the J gene end by 0 bases; junction bases not matched to a gene: 4. The CDR3 has 15 amino acids. Germline assignment: CDR1 SGHRS and CDR2 YFSETQ. The CDR3 nucleotides are TGCGCCAGCAGCCGGGGACAGGGTTACCAAGAGACCCAGTACTTC. The encoded protein is CASSRGQGYQETQYF.

The chain uses TRBV6-1 and TRBJ2-7, with 10 bases aligning to TRBD2. The CDR3 totals 17 residues. CDR1 and CDR2 from the germline V gene are MNHNS and SASEGT. The V and J ends lost 9 bases and 1 base, in that order; junction bases with no gene match: 15. CDR3 coding DNA: TGTGCCAGTCGATGGGCTAGCGGGAGAGGGGCTTCCTACGAGCAGTACTTC. Its translation is CASRWASGRGASYEQYF.

V is TRBV3-1 and J is TRBJ1-1; D perhaps matches TRBD1 (5 bases). This CDR3 has 13 amino acids. Between the trimmed V and J ends, which lost 6 bases and 6 bases, there was a span of 14 bases. Germline V CDR1 and CDR2: LGHDT, YNNKEL (reference sequence). DNA of the CDR3: TGTGCCAGCAGGGAGGAGGGGTCGGCTGAAGCTTTCTTT. Translating it yields CASREEGSAEAFF. Drawing the rest from reference TRBV3-1 and TRBJ1-1, the complete variable domain is DTAVSQTPKYLVTQMGNDKSIKCEQNLGHDTMYWYKQDSKKFLKIMFSYNNKELIINETVPNRFSPKSPDKAHLNLHINSLELGDSAVYFCASREEGSAEAFFGQGTRLTVV.

The sample holds a few counts of this clonotype. The rearrangement joins TRBV20-1 to TRBJ2-3, with 8 bases aligning to TRBD2. The CDR3 totals 13 residues. Germline V lookup: CDR1 DFQATT, CDR2 SNEGSKA (reference sequence). V lost 4 bases and J lost 2; bases outside the gene matches: 2. CDR3 in amino acids: CSAISGITDTQYF. The CDR3 nucleotides are TGCAGTGCTATTAGCGGGATCACAGATACGCAGTATTTT.

V and J are TRBV7-2 and TRBJ2-3, with D possibly being TRBD1 (5 bases). V lost 1 base to trimming and J lost 1 base, with 15 bases between them. The germline CDR1 and CDR2 sequences are SGHTA and FQGNSA. This CDR3 has 17 residues. The CDR3 coding sequence is TGTGCCAGCAGCTTAGTGGGGTTGCTCAGGGGCACAGATACGCAGTATTTT. It translates to CASSLVGLLRGTDTQYF.

V and J are TRBV7-3 and TRBJ1-1; D possibly corresponds to TRBD1 (6 bases). Germline CDR1 and CDR2: SGHTA and FQGTGA. V gave up 5 bases and J gave up 6 bases, with 13 bases separating them. The CDR3 is made up of 13 amino acids. CDR3 region: CASSAQGSPEAFF. The CDR3 nucleotides read TGTGCCAGCAGCGCACAGGGTTCCCCTGAAGCTTTCTTT.

This clonotype has a handful of counts. The J gene is TRBJ2-7, the V gene TRBV12-3 or TRBV12-4, with D uncertain. V was trimmed by 8 bases and J by 5 bases, leaving 13 bases between them. The CDR3 length is 12 residues. CDR3 bases: TGTGCCAGCTCGGAGCTCCGCAACGAGCAGTACTTC. The encoded protein is CASSELRNEQYF.

CDR3 nucleotide sequence: TGTGCCAGTAGTACATCTAGCGGGAGTGTGAACAATGAGCAGTTCTTC. This encodes CASSTSSGSVNNEQFF. This chain links TRBV19 with TRBJ2-1; 10 nucleotides align to TRBD2. Germline values: CDR1 LNHDA, CDR2 SQIVND (reference sequence). CDR3 length equals 16 residues. Germline trimming cut 4 bases from V and 5 bases from J; bases unmatched to any gene: 8.

This clonotype occurred a few times. The chain employs TRBV4-1 and TRBJ1-4; no clear D. Trimming took 0 bases from V and 3 from J, leaving 8 bases between them. The CDR3 is 15 amino acids. The germline CDR1 and CDR2 sequences are MGHRA and YSYEKL. The CDR3 here is CASSQEAASNEKLFF. CDR3 DNA: TGCGCCAGCAGCCAAGAAGCCGCCTCTAATGAAAAACTGTTTTTT.

This clonotype was picked up a small number of times. The chain has TRBV29-1 and TRBJ1-4; 7 bases agree with TRBD1. With V trimmed by 7 bases and J by 6 bases, 8 bases remained unmatched. This CDR3 is built from 13 residues. Looked up from germline, CDR1 is SQVTM and CDR2 is ANQGSEA. CDR3 in amino acids: CSASTGIYEKLFF. The CDR3 DNA reads TGCAGCGCATCGACAGGGATTTATGAAAAACTGTTTTTT.

The V gene is TRBV20-1, the J gene TRBJ2-7; D might be TRBD2 (7 bases). CDR1 is DFQATT, CDR2 SNEGSKA, per germline (reference sequence). Trimming took off 3 bases at V and 2 bases at J, with 20 bases between the two ends. The CDR3 extends over 16 amino acids. The DNA for the CDR3 is TGCAGTGCTAGGGACCCAAGAGCGGGACACCCCTACGAGCAGTACTTC. Translated: CSARDPRAGHPYEQYF.

This chain links TRBV23-1 with TRBJ2-7, with D maybe TRBD1 (6 bases). TRBV23-1 is treated as an ORF (open reading frame) with a function not yet certain. V lost 4 bases and J lost 3, with 16 bases in between. This CDR3 is built from 15 residues. Here the CDR3 DNA reads TGCGCCAGCAGTCCCCCCCCCGGACAGTGCTACGAGCAGTACTTC. Its protein product is CASSPPPGQCYEQYF.